The clone carrying this T cell receptor (beta chain) has only a few counts. The antigen is undetermined. These data originate in a study of early T cells in non-severe SARS-CoV-2 infection. The study's findings and limits: Matches to VDJdb favored anti-spike CD8 responses and missed private and CD4 specificities.

The protocol attached unique molecular identifiers to individual cDNA molecules. A single record per CDR3 protein comes from TCRdb applying MiXCR to the 5' RACE reads. Found here are approximately 77,000 distinct CDR3 sequences, around 10% of them singletons; the top ten hold about 16%. Per the germline V gene, CDR1 is GTSNPN and CDR2 is SVGIG (reference sequence). The CDR3 is made up of 11 amino acids. Trimming removed 2 bases at V and 5 bases at J, with 6 bases between. This specimen was whole blood, taken at baseline. The origin of this receptor is an adult who was a healthcare worker with PCR-confirmed SARS-CoV-2 infection or an uninfected control (not recorded which). The donor label of this sample is uncertain. The rearrangement uses TRBV30 and TRBJ2-5; D gene unclear. The CDR3 sequence is CAWSRPETQYF. The DNA of the CDR3 is TGTGCCTGGAGTCGTCCGGAGACCCAGTACTTC.